A selection of T cell receptor beta chains follows, all from one sample in a study of CD8+ T cells in alopecia areata. Produced via immunoSEQ multiplex PCR; TCRdb's table is partial and in-frame only. Of about 92,000 clones listed, roughly 46% are singletons. The sequences come from CD8+ T cells sorted from blood, collected at week 24, from a patient treated with tofacitinib. The receptors shown here come from a human donor with alopecia areata. CDR3s include the opening cysteine and the closing phenylalanine or tryptophan. Fields, in order: D gene, clone size, V gene, J gene, CDR3 DNA, CDR3 protein. A D gene is named only where the DNA matches it firmly. Rows may omit the clone size; those that give it use once, few, many or a size class.

NA	few	TRBV10-3	TRBJ2-5	TGTGCCACCCTGGCCCCCGGGGAGACCCAGTACTTC	CATLAPGETQYF
NA	NA	TRBV6-4	TRBJ2-3	TGTGCCAGCAGTGACGAATTCTCTGGGGCCCCAGATACGCAGTATTTT	CASSDEFSGAPDTQYF
TRBD1	once	TRBV4-1	TRBJ1-5	TGCGCCAGCAGCCAAGATCAGGGGGCGAATCAGCCCCAGCATTTT	CASSQDQGANQPQHF
NA	NA	TRBV1	TRBJ2-1	TGCACCAGCAGACCGACCGGCGGCAATGAGCAGTTCTTC	CTSRPTGGNEQFF
NA	NA	TRBV27	TRBJ2-1	TGTGCCAGCAGTTTGGCTCTTTCCTACAATGAGCAGTTCTTC	CASSLALSYNEQFF
NA	NA	TRBV28	TRBJ1-1	TGTGCCAGCCCTCCATCCCGCAGCCTGAACACTGAAGCTTTCTTT	CASPPSRSLNTEAFF
NA	NA	TRBV29-1	TRBJ2-3	TGCAGCGTTGAGGACGGGGAATTAGATACGCAGTATTTT	CSVEDGELDTQYF
NA	few	TRBV7-2	TRBJ1-1	TGTGCCAGCAGCCCCCCGGGGAACACTGAAGCTTTCTTT	CASSPPGNTEAFF
NA	few	TRBV7-9	TRBJ1-3	TGTGCCAGCAGCTTCCCATCTGGAAACACCATATATTTT	CASSFPSGNTIYF
NA	NA	TRBV5-1	TRBJ1-1	TGCGCCAGCAGCTTGGGGGATGGGGCCACTGAAGCTTTCTTT	CASSLGDGATEAFF
TRBD2	NA	TRBV9	TRBJ2-3	TGTGCCAGCAGCGGTCTTAGCGGGACTGCATTAGATACGCAGTATTTT	CASSGLSGTALDTQYF
NA	NA	TRBV30	TRBJ2-7	TGTGCCTGGAGTTATGGGGCATCCTACGAGCAGTACTTC	CAWSYGASYEQYF
NA	few	TRBV9	TRBJ1-1	TGTGCCAGCAGCGTAGGGGATGGCACTGAAGCTTTCTTT	CASSVGDGTEAFF
NA	few	TRBV5-1	TRBJ2-7	TGCGCCAGCAGCTTGGGTCCGGCTCCCTCCTACGAGCAGTACTTC	CASSLGPAPSYEQYF
TRBD2	once	TRBV7-6	TRBJ2-1	TGTGCCAGCAGCCCTCTCGGGGCGTTCGGGACTAGAGGGGGAGAGCAGTTCTTC	CASSPLGAFGTRGGEQFF
TRBD1	NA	TRBV19	TRBJ2-1	TGTGCCAGTACCCGGGACAGGGGGGACAATGAGCAGTTCTTC	CASTRDRGDNEQFF
NA	few	TRBV29-1	TRBJ2-5	TGCAGCGTTGGTGTACGGAACCAAGAGACCCAGTACTTC	CSVGVRNQETQYF
TRBD2	few	TRBV29-1	TRBJ2-5	TGCAGCGGGGGGACTAGCGGGATACAAGAGACCCAGTACTTC	CSGGTSGIQETQYF
TRBD1	few	TRBV29-1	TRBJ1-2	TGCAGCGTTGATACGGGGACAGGATTCTATGGCTACACCTTC	CSVDTGTGFYGYTF
NA	NA	TRBV29-1	TRBJ2-7	TGCAGCGTTGAAGGCCAGACCTACGAGCAGTACTTC	CSVEGQTYEQYF
TRBD2	NA	TRBV2	TRBJ2-1	TGTGCCAGCAGTGAAGCGGTTCGGCGGGAGGCCTACAATGAGCAGTTCTTC	CASSEAVRREAYNEQFF
NA	medium-sized	TRBV2	TRBJ2-7	TGTGCCAGCAGTGAATTCGGTCGGCGGGGGCCCGAATACGAGCAGTACTTC	CASSEFGRRGPEYEQYF
NA	NA	TRBV4-1	TRBJ1-2	TGCGCCAGCAGCCCCCGGGGAATGGGCTATGGCTACACCTTC	CASSPRGMGYGYTF
NA	NA	TRBV18	TRBJ2-1	TGTGCCAGCTCGCCCCCGGGAGACCTAGCCAAAAACATTCAGTTCTTC	CASSPPGDLAKNIQFF